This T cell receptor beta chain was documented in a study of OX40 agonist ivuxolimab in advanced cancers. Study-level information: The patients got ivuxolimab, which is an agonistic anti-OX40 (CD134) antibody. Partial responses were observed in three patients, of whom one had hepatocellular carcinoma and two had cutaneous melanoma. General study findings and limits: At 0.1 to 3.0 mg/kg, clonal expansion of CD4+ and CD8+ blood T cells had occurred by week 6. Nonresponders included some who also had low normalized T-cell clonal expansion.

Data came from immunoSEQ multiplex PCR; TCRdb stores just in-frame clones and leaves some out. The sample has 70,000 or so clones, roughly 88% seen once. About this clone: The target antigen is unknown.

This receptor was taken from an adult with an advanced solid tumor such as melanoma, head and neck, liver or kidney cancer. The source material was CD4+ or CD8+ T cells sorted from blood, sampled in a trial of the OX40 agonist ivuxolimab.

The CDR3: CASSPEMNTEAFF. DNA for the CDR3: TGTGCCAGCTCTCCCGAGATGAACACTGAAGCTTTCTTT. V and J are TRBV18 and TRBJ1-1, with D unclear. There are 13 residues in the CDR3. Germline V gene sequence: CDR1 KGHSH, CDR2 LQKENI. V was pared by 6 bases and J by 0 bases, with 8 bases between.